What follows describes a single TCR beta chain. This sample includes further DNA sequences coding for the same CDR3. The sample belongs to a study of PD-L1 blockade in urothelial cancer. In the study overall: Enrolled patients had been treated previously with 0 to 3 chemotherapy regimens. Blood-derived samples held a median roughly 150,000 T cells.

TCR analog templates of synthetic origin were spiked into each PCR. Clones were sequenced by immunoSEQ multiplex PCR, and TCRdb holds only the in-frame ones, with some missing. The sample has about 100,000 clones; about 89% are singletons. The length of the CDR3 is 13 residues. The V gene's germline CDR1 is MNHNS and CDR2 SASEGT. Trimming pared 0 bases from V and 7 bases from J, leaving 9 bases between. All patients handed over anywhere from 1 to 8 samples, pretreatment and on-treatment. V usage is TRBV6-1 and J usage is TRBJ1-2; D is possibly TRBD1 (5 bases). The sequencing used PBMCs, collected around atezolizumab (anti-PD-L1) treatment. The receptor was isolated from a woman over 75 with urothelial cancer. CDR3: CASSEAGGGGYTF. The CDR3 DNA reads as TGTGCCAGCAGTGAAGCCGGGGGGGGTGGCTACACCTTC.